The 12 T cell receptor beta chains below were found in one sample sequenced in a study of blood T cell repertoires in COVID-19. TCRdb's copy holds only in-frame clones and misses some; the assay was immunoSEQ multiplex PCR. The sample includes some 290,000 clones, approximately 87% of them seen just once. The sequenced sample consisted of peripheral blood. These receptors all stem from a man in his 60s who had recovered from COVID-19.

The J gene is TRBJ1-1, the V gene TRBV29-1; 9 bases agree with TRBD1. The CDR3 is 14 residues long. Per the germline V gene, CDR1 is SQVTM and CDR2 is ANQGSEA. Trimming removed 7 bases from V and 6 bases from J; junction bases left unmatched: 12. DNA of the CDR3: TGCAGCGCAGGGACAGGGTCCCTTGCCCCTGAAGCTTTCTTT. It is translated as CSAGTGSLAPEAFF.

This chain uses TRBV11-1 with TRBJ1-1, with a possible D match to TRBD1 (5 bases). Per germline, CDR1 SGHAT and CDR2 FQDESV (reference sequence). CDR3 length: 16 amino acids. Trimming took off 1 base at V and 2 bases at J, with 14 bases between the two ends. In DNA, the CDR3 is TGTGCCAGCAGCTTAGGTCCAGGGTCTATTAACACTGAAGCTTTCTTT. As protein: CASSLGPGSINTEAFF.

CDR3 in amino acids: CASSLRGGFHTEAFF. As DNA, the CDR3 is TGTGCCAGCAGCCTCCGCGGGGGGTTTCACACTGAAGCTTTCTTT. V usage is TRBV7-6 and J usage is TRBJ1-1, with a possible D match to TRBD1 (5 bases). Per germline, CDR1 SGHVS and CDR2 FNYEAQ. The CDR3 runs 15 residues. V shed 5 bases and J shed 3 bases, with 16 bases lying between them.

Points on this clone: This same CDR3 is encoded by further DNA sequences in the sample. V usage is TRBV9 and J usage is TRBJ1-2, with D hard to call. Germline-derived CDR1 and CDR2 are SGDLS and YYNGEE. This CDR3 spans 16 amino acids. Trimming pared 4 bases from V and 0 bases from J, leaving 16 bases between. CDR3 coding DNA: TGTGCCAGCAGCCCGCGACTGAGGGAAGCTAACTATGGCTACACCTTC. Amino acids: CASSPRLREANYGYTF.

V and J are TRBV10-3 and TRBJ1-1; a possible D gene is TRBD1 (6 bases). Trimming shortened V by 4 bases and J by 5 bases, and 14 bases separated the two germline ends. The CDR3 loop spans 14 amino acids. Germline V gene data show CDR1 as ENHRY and CDR2 as SYGVKD. CDR3 coding DNA: TGTGCCATCAGTGCGGCAGGGGTGGGGACTGAAGCTTTCTTT. It translates to CAISAAGVGTEAFF.

This clone has just a few counts. The V call is TRBV18, the J call TRBJ2-7, with a weak D call TRBD2 (7 bases). V was clipped by 3 bases and J by 2 bases, with 23 bases between them. This CDR3 region has 18 residues. The V gene's germline CDR1 is KGHSH and CDR2 LQKENI. CDR3 residues: CASSPTKQGAGSPYEQYF. The DNA for the CDR3 is TGTGCCAGCTCACCGACTAAACAGGGAGCGGGAAGTCCCTACGAGCAGTACTTC.

The V gene is TRBV5-5, the J gene TRBJ2-1; possible D gene TRBD2, 6 bases. V gave up 4 bases and J gave up 0 bases, with 14 bases separating them. Germline-derived CDR1 and CDR2 are SGHKS and YYEKEE (reference sequence). The length of the CDR3 is 16 residues. The CDR3 sequence is CASSREVTASYNEQFF. The CDR3 DNA reads TGTGCCAGCAGCAGGGAGGTGACAGCCTCCTACAATGAGCAGTTCTTC.

The chain has TRBV4-1 and TRBJ2-7; TRBD1 matches 7 bases. The CDR3 has 15 amino acids. V lost 1 base and J lost 1; bases outside the gene matches: 4. Per germline, CDR1 MGHRA and CDR2 YSYEKL. As DNA, the CDR3 is TGCGCCAGCAGCCAAGGATGGGGACAGTCCTACGAGCAGTACTTC. The encoded protein is CASSQGWGQSYEQYF.

This chain links TRBV4-1 with TRBJ1-4; 7 nucleotides match TRBD1. After removal of 0 bases from V and 8 bases from J, the junction contained 9 bases not matched to a gene. The CDR3 has 16 amino acids. Germline CDR1 reads MGHRA; CDR2 reads YSYEKL. The DNA for the CDR3 is TGCGCCAGCAGCCAAGAAGGTGGGACAGTCGACGAAAAACTGTTTTTT. Translated: CASSQEGGTVDEKLFF.

V and J are TRBV7-2 and TRBJ2-7; tentatively, D is TRBD2 (6 bases). V dropped 5 bases and J dropped 7 bases, with 12 bases sitting between them. Germline V gene data show CDR1 as SGHTA and CDR2 as FQGNSA. This CDR3 contains 12 residues. The CDR3 coding sequence is TGTGCCAGCAGCCGGGACTTGGGTGAGCAGTACTTC. Protein: CASSRDLGEQYF. The full variable domain, with the rest looked up from reference TRBV7-2 and TRBJ2-7, is GAGVSQSPSNKVTEKGKDVELRCDPISGHTALYWYRQSLGQGLEFLIYFQGNSAPDKSGLPSDRFSAERTGGSVSTLTIQRTQQEDSAVYLCASSRDLGEQYFGPGTRLTVT.

V and J are TRBV5-1 and TRBJ1-2, with 8 bases aligning to TRBD1. CDR3 length equals 13 residues. CDR1 and CDR2 (germline): SGHRS, YFSETQ. V lost 4 bases and J lost 4; bases outside the gene matches: 3. This chain's CDR3 is CASSPGGGYGYTF. CDR3 nucleotide sequence: TGCGCCAGCAGCCCAGGGGGCGGCTATGGCTACACCTTC.

The V and J genes are TRBV9 and TRBJ2-3; the match to TRBD1 covers 8 bases. The V gene end was trimmed by 2 bases and the J gene end by 6 bases; junction bases not matched to a gene: 5. CDR1 SGDLS and CDR2 YYNGEE come from the germline V gene. This CDR3 has 14 residues. The CDR3 protein is CASSVQGAPDTQYF. The CDR3 DNA sequence: TGTGCCAGCAGCGTCCAGGGGGCGCCGGATACGCAGTATTTT.